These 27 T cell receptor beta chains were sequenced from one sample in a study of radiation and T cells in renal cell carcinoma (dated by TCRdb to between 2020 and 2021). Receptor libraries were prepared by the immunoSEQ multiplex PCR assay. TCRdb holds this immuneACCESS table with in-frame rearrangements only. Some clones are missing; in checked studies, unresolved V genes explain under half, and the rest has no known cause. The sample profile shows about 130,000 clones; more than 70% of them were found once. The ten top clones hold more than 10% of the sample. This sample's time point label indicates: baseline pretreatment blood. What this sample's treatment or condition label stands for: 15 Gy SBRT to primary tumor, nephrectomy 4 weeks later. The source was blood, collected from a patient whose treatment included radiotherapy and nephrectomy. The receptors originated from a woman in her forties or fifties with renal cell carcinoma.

The CDR3 DNA sequence: TGTGCCAGCAACTGGGGGGCTGAAAAACTGTTTTTT. It codes for CASNWGAEKLFF. The J gene is TRBJ1-4, the V gene TRBV5-6; possible D gene TRBD1, 6 bases. Trimming cost V 6 bases and J 7 bases, with 10 bases left between them. CDR3 length: 12 amino acids. Germline V gene lookup returns CDR1 SGHDT and CDR2 YYEEEE. The complete variable domain, with remaining parts taken from reference TRBV5-6 and TRBJ1-4, reads DAGVTQSPTHLIKTRGQQVTLRCSPKSGHDTVSWYQQALGQGPQFIFQYYEEEERQRGNFPDRFSGHQFPNYSSELNVNALLLGDSALYLCASNWGAEKLFFGSGTQLSVL.

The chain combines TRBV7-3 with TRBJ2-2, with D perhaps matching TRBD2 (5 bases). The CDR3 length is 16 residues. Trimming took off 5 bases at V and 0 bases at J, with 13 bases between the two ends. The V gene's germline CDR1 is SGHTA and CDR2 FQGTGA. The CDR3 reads CASSDPGVSNTGELFF. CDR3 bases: TGTGCCAGCAGCGATCCCGGGGTATCGAACACCGGGGAGCTGTTTTTT.

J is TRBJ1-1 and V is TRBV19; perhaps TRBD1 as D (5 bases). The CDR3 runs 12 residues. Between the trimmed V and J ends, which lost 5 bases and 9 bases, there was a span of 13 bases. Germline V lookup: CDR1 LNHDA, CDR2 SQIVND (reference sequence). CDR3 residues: CASSGFGGKAFF. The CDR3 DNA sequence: TGTGCCAGTAGTGGATTCGGGGGGAAAGCTTTCTTT.

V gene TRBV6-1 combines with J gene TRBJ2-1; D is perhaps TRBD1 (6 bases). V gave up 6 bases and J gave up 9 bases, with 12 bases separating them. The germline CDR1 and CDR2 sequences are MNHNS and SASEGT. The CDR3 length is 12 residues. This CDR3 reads CASRYQGTEQFF. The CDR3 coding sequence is TGTGCCAGCAGATACCAGGGGACTGAGCAGTTCTTC.

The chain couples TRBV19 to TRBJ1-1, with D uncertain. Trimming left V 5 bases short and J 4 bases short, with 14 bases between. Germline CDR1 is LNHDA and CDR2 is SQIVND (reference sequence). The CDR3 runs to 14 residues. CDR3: CASSLSTVGTEAFF. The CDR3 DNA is TGTGCCAGTAGTCTCTCCACAGTTGGCACTGAAGCTTTCTTT.

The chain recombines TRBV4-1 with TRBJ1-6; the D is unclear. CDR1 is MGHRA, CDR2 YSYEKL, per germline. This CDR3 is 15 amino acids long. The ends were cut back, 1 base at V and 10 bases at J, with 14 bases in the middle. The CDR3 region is CASSQAEGSRSPLHF. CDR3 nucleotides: TGCGCCAGCAGCCAAGCGGAGGGAAGCAGGTCACCCCTCCACTTT.

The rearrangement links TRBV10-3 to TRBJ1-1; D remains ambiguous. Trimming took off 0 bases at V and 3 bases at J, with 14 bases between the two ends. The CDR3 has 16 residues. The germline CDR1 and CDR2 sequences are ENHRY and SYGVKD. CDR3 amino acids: CAISESLGSRDTEAFF. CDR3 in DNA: TGTGCCATCAGTGAGTCGCTGGGGTCGAGGGACACTGAAGCTTTCTTT.

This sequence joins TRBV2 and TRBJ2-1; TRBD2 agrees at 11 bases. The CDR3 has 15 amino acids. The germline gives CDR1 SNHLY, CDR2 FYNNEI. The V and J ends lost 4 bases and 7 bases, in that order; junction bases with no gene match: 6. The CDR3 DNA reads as TGTGCCAGCAGTGTTGAAACTAGCGGGGGTAATGAGCAGTTCTTC. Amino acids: CASSVETSGGNEQFF.

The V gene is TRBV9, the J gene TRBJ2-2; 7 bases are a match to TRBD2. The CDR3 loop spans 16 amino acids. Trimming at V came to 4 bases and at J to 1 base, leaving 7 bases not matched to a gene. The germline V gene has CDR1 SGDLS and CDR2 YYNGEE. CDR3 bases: TGTGCCAGCAGCTACCCCCGCGGGAGGAACACCGGGGAGCTGTTTTTT. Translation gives CASSYPRGRNTGELFF.

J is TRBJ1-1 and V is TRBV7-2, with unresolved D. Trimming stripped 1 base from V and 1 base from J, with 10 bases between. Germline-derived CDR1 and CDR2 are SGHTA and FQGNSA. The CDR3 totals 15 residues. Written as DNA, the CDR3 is TGTGCCAGCAGCTTAGGAGCAGCGGCGAACACTGAAGCTTTCTTT. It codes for CASSLGAAANTEAFF.

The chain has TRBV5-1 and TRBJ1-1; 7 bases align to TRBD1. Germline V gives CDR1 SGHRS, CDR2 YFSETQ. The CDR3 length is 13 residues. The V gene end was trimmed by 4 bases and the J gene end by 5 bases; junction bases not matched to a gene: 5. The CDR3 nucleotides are TGCGCCAGCAGCCAACAGGGGCCGACTGAAGCTTTCTTT. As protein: CASSQQGPTEAFF.

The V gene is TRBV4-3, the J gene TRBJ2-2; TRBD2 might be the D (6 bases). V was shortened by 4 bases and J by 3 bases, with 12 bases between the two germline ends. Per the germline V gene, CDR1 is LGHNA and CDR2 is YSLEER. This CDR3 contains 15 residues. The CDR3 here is CASSPGTQDTGELFF. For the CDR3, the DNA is TGCGCCAGCAGCCCCGGGACTCAGGACACCGGGGAGCTGTTTTTT.

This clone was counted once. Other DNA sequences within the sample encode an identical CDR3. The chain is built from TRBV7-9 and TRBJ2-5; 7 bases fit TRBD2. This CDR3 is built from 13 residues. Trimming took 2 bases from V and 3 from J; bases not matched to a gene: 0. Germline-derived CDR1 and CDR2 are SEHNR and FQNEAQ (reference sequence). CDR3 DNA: TGTGCCAGCAGCTTACGGGGGGAAGAGACCCAGTACTTC. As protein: CASSLRGEETQYF.

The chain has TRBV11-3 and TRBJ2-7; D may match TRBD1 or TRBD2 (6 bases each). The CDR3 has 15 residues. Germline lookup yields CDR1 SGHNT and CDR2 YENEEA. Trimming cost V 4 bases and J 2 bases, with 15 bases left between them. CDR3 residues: CASSWGAGPAYEQYF. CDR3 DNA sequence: TGTGCCAGCAGCTGGGGGGCAGGGCCCGCCTACGAGCAGTACTTC.

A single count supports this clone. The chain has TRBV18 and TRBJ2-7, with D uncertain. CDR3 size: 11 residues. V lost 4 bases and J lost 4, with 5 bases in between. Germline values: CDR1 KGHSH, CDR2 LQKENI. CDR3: CASSQEYEQYF. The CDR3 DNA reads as TGTGCCAGCTCACAAGAGTACGAGCAGTACTTC. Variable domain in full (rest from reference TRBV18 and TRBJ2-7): NAGVMQNPRHLVRRRGQEARLRCSPMKGHSHVYWYRQLPEEGLKFMVYLQKENIIDESGMPKERFSAEFPKEGPSILRIQQVVRGDSAAYFCASSQEYEQYFGPGTRLTVT.

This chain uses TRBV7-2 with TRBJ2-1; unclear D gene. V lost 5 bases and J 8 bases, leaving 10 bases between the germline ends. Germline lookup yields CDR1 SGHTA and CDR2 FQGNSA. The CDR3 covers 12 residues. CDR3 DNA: TGTGCCAGCAGCCTCGGGTGGCATGAGCAGTTCTTC. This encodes CASSLGWHEQFF.

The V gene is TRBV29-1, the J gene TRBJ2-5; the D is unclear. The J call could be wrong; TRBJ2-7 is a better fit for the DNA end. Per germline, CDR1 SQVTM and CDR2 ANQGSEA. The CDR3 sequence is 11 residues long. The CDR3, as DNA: TGCAGCGTTGCGGAGTCCTACGAGCAGTACTTC. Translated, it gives CSVAESYEQYF.

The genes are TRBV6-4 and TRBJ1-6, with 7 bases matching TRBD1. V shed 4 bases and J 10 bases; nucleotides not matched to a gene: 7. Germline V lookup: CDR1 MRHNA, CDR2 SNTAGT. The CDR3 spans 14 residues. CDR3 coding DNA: TGTGCCAGCAGTGTTGTACAGGGGAGCTCACCCCTCCACTTT. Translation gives CASSVVQGSSPLHF.

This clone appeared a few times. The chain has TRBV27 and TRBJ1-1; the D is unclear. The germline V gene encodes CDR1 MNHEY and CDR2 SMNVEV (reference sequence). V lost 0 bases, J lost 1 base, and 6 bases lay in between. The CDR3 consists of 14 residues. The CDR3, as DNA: TGTGCCAGCAGTTTATCGAGCGGGAACACTGAAGCTTTCTTT. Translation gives CASSLSSGNTEAFF.

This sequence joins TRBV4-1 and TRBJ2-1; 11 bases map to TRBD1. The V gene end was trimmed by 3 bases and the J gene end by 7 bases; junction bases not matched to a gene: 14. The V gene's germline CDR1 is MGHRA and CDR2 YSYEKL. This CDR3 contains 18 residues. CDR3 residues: CASSQARTGGGIGNEQFF. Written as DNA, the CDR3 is TGCGCCAGCAGCCAGGCCCGGACAGGGGGCGGGATTGGGAATGAGCAGTTCTTC.

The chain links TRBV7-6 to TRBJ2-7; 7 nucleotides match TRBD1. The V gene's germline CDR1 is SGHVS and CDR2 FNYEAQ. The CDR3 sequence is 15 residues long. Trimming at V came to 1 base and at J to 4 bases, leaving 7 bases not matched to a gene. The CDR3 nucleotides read TGTGCCAGCAGCTTAGAAACGACAGGGAATTACGAGCAGTACTTC. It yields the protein CASSLETTGNYEQYF.

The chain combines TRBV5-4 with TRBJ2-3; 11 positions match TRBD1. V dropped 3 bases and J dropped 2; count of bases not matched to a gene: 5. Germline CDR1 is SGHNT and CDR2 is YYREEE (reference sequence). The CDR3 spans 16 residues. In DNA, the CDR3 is TGTGCCAGCAGCTCGGGGGACAGGGGGAACACAGATACGCAGTATTTT. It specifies CASSSGDRGNTDTQYF.

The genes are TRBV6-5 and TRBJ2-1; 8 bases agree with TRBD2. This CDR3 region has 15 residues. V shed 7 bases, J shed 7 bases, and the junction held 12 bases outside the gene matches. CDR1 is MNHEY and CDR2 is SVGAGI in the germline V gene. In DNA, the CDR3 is TGTGCCAGCACCGAAACGGGGGGGCCGTTAAATGAGCAGTTCTTC. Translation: CASTETGGPLNEQFF.

The chain's CDR3 is CASSEYYEQYF. Here the CDR3 DNA reads TGTGCCAGCAGTGAATACTACGAGCAGTACTTC. The chain couples TRBV6-1 to TRBJ2-7; D gene ambiguous. The CDR3 has 11 residues. Germline V gives CDR1 MNHNS, CDR2 SASEGT. Deletions cut 2 bases from V and 3 bases from J, with 2 bases between.

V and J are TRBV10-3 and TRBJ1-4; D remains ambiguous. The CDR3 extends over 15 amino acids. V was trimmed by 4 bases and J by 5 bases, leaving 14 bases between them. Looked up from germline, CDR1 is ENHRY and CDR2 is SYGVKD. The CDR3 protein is CAISGGLGNNEKLFF. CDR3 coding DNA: TGTGCCATCAGTGGAGGCTTGGGGAACAATGAAAAACTGTTTTTT.

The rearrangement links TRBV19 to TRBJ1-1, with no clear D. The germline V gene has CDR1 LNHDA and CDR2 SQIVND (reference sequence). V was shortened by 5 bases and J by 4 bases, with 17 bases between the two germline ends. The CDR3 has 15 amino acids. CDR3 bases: TGTGCCAGTAGTCGTTCGTCTGACGTTGGCACTGAAGCTTTCTTT. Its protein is CASSRSSDVGTEAFF.

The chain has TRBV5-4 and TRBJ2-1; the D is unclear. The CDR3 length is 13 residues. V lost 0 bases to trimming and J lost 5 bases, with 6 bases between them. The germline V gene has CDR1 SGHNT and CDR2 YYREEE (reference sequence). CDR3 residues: CASSLDQHNEQFF. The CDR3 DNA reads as TGTGCCAGCAGCTTGGACCAGCACAATGAGCAGTTCTTC.